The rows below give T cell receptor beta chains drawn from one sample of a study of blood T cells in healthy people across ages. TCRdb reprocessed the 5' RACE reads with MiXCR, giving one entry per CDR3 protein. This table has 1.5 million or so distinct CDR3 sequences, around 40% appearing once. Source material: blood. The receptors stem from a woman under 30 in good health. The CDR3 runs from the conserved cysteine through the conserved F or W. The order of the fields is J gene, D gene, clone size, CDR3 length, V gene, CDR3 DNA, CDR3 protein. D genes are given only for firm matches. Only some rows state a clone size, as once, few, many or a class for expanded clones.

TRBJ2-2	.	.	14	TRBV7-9	TGTGCCAGCAGCTTAAACCGGGAAACCGGGGAGCTGTTTTTT	CASSLNRETGELFF
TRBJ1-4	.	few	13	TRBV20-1	TGCAGTGCTAGGGGGCTCTATGATGAAAAACTGTTTTTT	CSARGLYDEKLFF
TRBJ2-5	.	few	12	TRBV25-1	TGTGCCAGCACGGGGGCCCAAGAGACCCAGTACTTC	CASTGAQETQYF
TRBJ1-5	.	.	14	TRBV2	TGTGCCAGCAGTGTTGAATGGCAAGGGCAGCCCCAGCATTTT	CASSVEWQGQPQHF
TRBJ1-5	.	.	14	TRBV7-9	TGTGCCAGCAGCTTCGGGGAGGAGCGTCAGCCCCAGCATTTT	CASSFGEERQPQHF
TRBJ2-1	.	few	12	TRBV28	TGTGCCAGCCGGGACTGGAACAATGAGCAGTTCTTC	CASRDWNNEQFF
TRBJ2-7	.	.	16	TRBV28	TGTGCCAGCAGTTCCCCTGCGACAGGGGAGGGCTACGAGCAGTACTTC	CASSSPATGEGYEQYF
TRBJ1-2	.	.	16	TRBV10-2	TGCGCCAGCAGCGACGGGGGGGTCCCTCCTAACTATGGCTACACCTTC	CASSDGGVPPNYGYTF
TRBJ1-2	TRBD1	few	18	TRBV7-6	TGTGCCAGCAGCTTGGACAGGGTGTATAACCTGGGGACCTATGGCTACACCTTC	CASSLDRVYNLGTYGYTF
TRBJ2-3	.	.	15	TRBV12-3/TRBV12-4	TGTGCCAGCAGTTCCTATAGAGGGGGACGAGATACGCAGTATTTT	CASSSYRGGRDTQYF
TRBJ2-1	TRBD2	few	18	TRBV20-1	TGCAGTGCTAGAATGGGGCCGGGAGGGCCGGGAACCTACAATGAGCAGTTCTTC	CSARMGPGGPGTYNEQFF
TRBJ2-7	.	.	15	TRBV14	TGTGCCAGCAGCCACCTGACGGCCGGAAGGTACGAGCAGTACTTC	CASSHLTAGRYEQYF
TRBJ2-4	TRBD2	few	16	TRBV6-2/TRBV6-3	TGTGCCAGCAGTTACTCCTTGACTAGCGGCGGTGACATTCAGTACTTC	CASSYSLTSGGDIQYF
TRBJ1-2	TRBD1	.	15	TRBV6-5	TGTGCCAGCAGGGGTACTCGACAGGGTGAAGGTGGCTACACCTTC	CASRGTRQGEGGYTF
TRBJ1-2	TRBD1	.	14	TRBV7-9	TGTGCCAGCAGCATCCTCAGGGGGCACTATGGCTACACCTTC	CASSILRGHYGYTF
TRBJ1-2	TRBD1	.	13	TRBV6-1	TGTGCCAGCAGTGAACAGGGGGCAGGGGGCTACACCTTC	CASSEQGAGGYTF
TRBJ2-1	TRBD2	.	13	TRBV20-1	TGCAGTCAAAGTAGCGGGATAAACAATGAGCAGTTCTTC	CSQSSGINNEQFF
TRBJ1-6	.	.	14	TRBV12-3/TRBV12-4	TGTGCCAGCAGTTTGAGCTCAGCGGGTTCACCCCTCCACTTT	CASSLSSAGSPLHF
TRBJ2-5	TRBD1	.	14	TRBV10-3	TGTGCCATCAGCGAGTGGGGGACAGGGGAGACCCAGTACTTC	CAISEWGTGETQYF
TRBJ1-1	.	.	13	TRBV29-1	TGCAGCGCCGGCCGGATGACGGACGGTGAAGCTTTCTTT	CSAGRMTDGEAFF
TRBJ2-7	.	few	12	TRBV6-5	TGTGCCAGCACCAGACAGGGAGGCGAGCAGTACTTC	CASTRQGGEQYF
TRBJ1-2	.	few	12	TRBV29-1	TGCAGCGTTGGAACAGGGTACTATGGCTACACCTTC	CSVGTGYYGYTF
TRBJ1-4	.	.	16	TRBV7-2	TGTGCTAGCAGCTCAAAAGTAACAGGGAGAGCAGAAAAACTGTTTTTT	CASSSKVTGRAEKLFF
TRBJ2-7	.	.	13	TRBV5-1	TGCGCCAGCAGCCCCGACCCGGCGGGGGAGCAGTACTTC	CASSPDPAGEQYF
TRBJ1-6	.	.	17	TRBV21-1	TGTGCCAGCAGCAAAGCGCCAGGGAGCTCCTATAATTCACCCCTCCACTTT	CASSKAPGSSYNSPLHF
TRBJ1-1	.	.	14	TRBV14	TGTGCCAGCAGCAAGGCGGGTCTGAACACTGAAGCTTTCTTT	CASSKAGLNTEAFF
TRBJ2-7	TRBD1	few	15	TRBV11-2	TGTGCCAGCAGCTTCGGGACAGCCAGCTCCTACGAGCAGTACTTC	CASSFGTASSYEQYF
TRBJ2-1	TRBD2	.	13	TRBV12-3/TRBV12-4	TGTGCCAGCAACCGAGCGGGAGCCAATGAGCAGTTCTTC	CASNRAGANEQFF
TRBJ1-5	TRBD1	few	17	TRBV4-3	TGCGCCAGCAGCCAAGAAATAGGACAGGGTAGCAATCAGCCCCAGCATTTT	CASSQEIGQGSNQPQHF